The source of this T cell receptor (beta chain) is a study of post-analysis software for immune sequencing data (dated by TCRdb to the mid-2010s). For the study in its entirety: Relapsing-remitting, secondary progressive and progressive-relapsing multiple sclerosis were recorded as disease courses, and subtype annotation was lacking for some patients. The patient repertoires were set against 10 to 11 previously published healthy control repertoires from donors whose ages ranged from roughly 6 to 27 years. A subset of samples was prepared in parallel using single-end sample barcoding, then pooled and co-amplified after Illumina adapter ligation. Broader findings and caveats from the paper: Compared with controls, multiple sclerosis patients had significantly lower normalized Chao1 diversity, a finding suggesting substantial peripheral T-cell clonal expansion. Strong co-clustering of samples prepared in the same batch was shown by direct clustering with F measure, prompting a batch-effect correction. About five TRBV segments, including TRBV5-6, TRBV5-1 and TRBV20-1, were significantly more frequent in patients than controls. The control group was slightly older than the multiple sclerosis patient group.

This clonotype has just a few counts. Its antigen is not yet known. No much larger clone is present one base from it, and per-base qualities are unavailable. The germline V gene provides CDR1 SGHTA and CDR2 FQGNSA. V is reduced by 7 bases and J by 1 base, leaving a spacing of 19 bases between them. From its cysteine to its phenylalanine, the CDR3 spans 16 amino acids. Here the CDR3 DNA is all that survives: 48 bases in frame from base 1. TCR beta repertoires were profiled from peripheral blood of approximately 13 young patients with multiple sclerosis to demonstrate the VDJtools post-analysis software. Multiple sclerosis patients were children and adolescents aged about 6 to 15 years. The library was prepared using PCR. Sequencing used an Illumina HiSeq 2500. To reduce PCR and sequencing biases, unique molecular identifiers were incorporated into the TCR beta cDNA libraries. Per 1 to 10 million input T cells, roughly 500,000 cDNA molecules were obtained, such that each molecule approximated one T cell. The patient libraries were prepared and sequenced using the same protocol as the earlier healthy control dataset. Within a given batch, samples were prepared together, multiplexed and sequenced on the same HiSeq lane. Under the source paper's analysis protocol: Raw barcoded reads were processed with MIGEC, and single-read molecular identifier groups were discarded before consensus assembly and CDR3 extraction. Clonotype tables were post-analysed with VDJtools, normalizing diversity by down-sampling all datasets to the smallest sample size. To correct batch-related cross-sample contamination, repertoire overlap clustering matched CDR3 amino acid sequences but not nucleotide sequences. The raw public data were reprocessed by TCRdb itself: fastp quality trimming at Q25, MiXCR clonotype calling, in-frame beta chains only. For every CDR3 protein sequence, its rows merge into one entry that carries the most common genes and DNA. The V and J calls and clone size come from TCRdb's table, not from the authors' own analysis. The sample profile shows 750,000 to 900,000 distinct CDR3 sequences; more than 45% of them were found once. Of the sample, roughly 4.5% is held by the ten largest clones.

The rearranged chain carries TRBV7-2 and TRBJ2-5; the D gene is possibly TRBD1 or TRBD2, with 5 bases matching each. The sequence derives from a girl aged 5-17 years with multiple sclerosis. Sequenced input: blood. The CDR3 amino acid sequence is: CASTPYGTPRQETQYF. The DNA is TGTGCCAGCACCCCCTACGGGACGCCCCGCCAAGAGACCCAGTACTTC.